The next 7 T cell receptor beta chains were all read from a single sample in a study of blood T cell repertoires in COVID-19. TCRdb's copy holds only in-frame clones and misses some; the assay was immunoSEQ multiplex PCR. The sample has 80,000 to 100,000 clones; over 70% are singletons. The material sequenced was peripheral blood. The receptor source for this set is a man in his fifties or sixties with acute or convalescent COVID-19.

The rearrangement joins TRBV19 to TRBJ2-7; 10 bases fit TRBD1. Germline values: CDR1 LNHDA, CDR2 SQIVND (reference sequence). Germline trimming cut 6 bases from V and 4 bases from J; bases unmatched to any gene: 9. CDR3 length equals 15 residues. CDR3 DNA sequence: TGTGCCAGTAGGCCAGCCGGGACAGGGGTATACGAGCAGTACTTC. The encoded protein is CASRPAGTGVYEQYF.

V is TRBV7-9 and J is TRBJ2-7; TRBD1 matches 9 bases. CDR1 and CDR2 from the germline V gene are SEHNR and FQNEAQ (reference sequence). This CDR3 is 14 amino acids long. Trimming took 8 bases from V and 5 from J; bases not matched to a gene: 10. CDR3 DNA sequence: TGTGCCAGCTTTCCACCGGACAGGGGCGACGAGCAGTACTTC. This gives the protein CASFPPDRGDEQYF.

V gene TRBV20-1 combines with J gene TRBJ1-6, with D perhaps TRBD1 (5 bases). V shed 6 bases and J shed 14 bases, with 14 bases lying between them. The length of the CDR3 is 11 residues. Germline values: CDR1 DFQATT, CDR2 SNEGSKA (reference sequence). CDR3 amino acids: CSAPGEGALHF. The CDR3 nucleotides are TGCAGTGCACCCGGCGAAGGGGCCCTCCACTTT.

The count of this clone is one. CDR3 nucleotides: TGTGCCAGCAGCTTAGTAAGAGGCACTGAAGCTTTCTTT. This sequence encodes CASSLVRGTEAFF. The chain employs TRBV13 and TRBJ1-1; D is unclear. V was trimmed by 1 base and J by 4 bases, leaving 7 bases between them. Per germline, CDR1 PRHDT and CDR2 FYEKMQ (reference sequence). The CDR3 consists of 13 residues.

The CDR3 DNA follows: TGTGCCAGCAGCCCGTTCCTCCGCACAGGGGAGAAAGGAAACACCATATATTTT. Translation gives CASSPFLRTGEKGNTIYF. The rearrangement joins TRBV7-8 to TRBJ1-3; 7 nucleotides match TRBD1. Trimming took 5 bases from V and 4 from J; bases not matched to a gene: 17. Germline CDR1 reads SGHVS; CDR2 reads FQNEAQ. The CDR3 loop spans 18 amino acids.

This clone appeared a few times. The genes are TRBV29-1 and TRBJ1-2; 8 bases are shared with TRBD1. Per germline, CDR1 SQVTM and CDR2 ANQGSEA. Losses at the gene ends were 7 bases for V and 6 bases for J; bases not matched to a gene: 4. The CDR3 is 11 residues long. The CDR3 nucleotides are TGCAGCGCCGCGACAGGGGATGGCTACACCTTC. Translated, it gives CSAATGDGYTF.

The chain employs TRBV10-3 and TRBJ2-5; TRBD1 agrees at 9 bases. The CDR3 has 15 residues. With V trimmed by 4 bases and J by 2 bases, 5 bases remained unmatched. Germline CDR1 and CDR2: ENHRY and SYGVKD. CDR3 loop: CAISGGTGNQETQYF. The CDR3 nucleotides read TGTGCCATCAGTGGGGGGACAGGGAATCAAGAGACCCAGTACTTC.